These 9 T cell receptor beta chains originate from one sample sequenced in a study of shared clonotypes between healthy human individuals. Here immunoSEQ multiplex PCR was the method, and the copy in TCRdb shows in-frame clones only, minus some. The sample shows some 500,000 clones, about 96% of them seen only once. The specimen was naive CD4+ T cells sorted from blood. Subset specified: CD45RA+ positively selected. These receptors were obtained from a woman under 40 in good health.

Comments on this clone: Other DNA sequences in this sample translate to the same CDR3. DNA of the CDR3: TGTGCCAGCAGCCCTGGACAGGGGAACACTGAAGCTTTCTTT. Translation gives CASSPGQGNTEAFF. The V gene is TRBV28, the J gene TRBJ1-1; 8 nucleotides match TRBD1. V dropped 6 bases and J dropped 1; count of bases not matched to a gene: 4. Germline CDR1 MDHEN, CDR2 SYDVKM. The CDR3 contains 14 residues.

This clone occurred a few times. This chain connects TRBV7-3 to TRBJ2-7; the match to TRBD2 covers 7 bases. This CDR3 has 15 amino acids. Per the germline V gene, CDR1 is SGHTA and CDR2 is FQGTGA. With V trimmed by 0 bases and J by 0 bases, 2 bases remained unmatched. The CDR3 sequence is CASSLTSGPSYEQYF. In DNA, the CDR3 is TGTGCCAGCAGCTTAACTAGCGGGCCCTCCTACGAGCAGTACTTC.

The chain links TRBV27 to TRBJ1-1; D is possibly TRBD1 (6 bases). The V gene lost 8 bases and the J gene lost 5 bases, with 21 bases spanning the gap. The CDR3 consists of 15 residues. Germline CDR1 is MNHEY and CDR2 is SMNVEV (reference sequence). Written as DNA, the CDR3 is TGTGCCAGCTCGGGGGCGACGGGACACCGAACTGAAGCTTTCTTT. Its protein is CASSGATGHRTEAFF.

This clone was counted a single time. V gene TRBV29-1 combines with J gene TRBJ1-1, with 8 nucleotides matching TRBD1. Germline values: CDR1 SQVTM, CDR2 ANQGSEA. The V and J ends lost 7 bases and 4 bases, in that order; junction bases with no gene match: 8. This CDR3 contains 13 residues. The CDR3 protein is CSAEGQGGTEAFF. CDR3 sequence (DNA): TGCAGCGCCGAAGGACAGGGCGGCACTGAAGCTTTCTTT.

The V and J genes are TRBV11-1 and TRBJ2-7; 8 nucleotides line up with TRBD2. Germline V CDR1 and CDR2: SGHAT, FQDESV (reference sequence). The CDR3 has 14 residues. After removal of 3 bases from V and 3 bases from J, the junction contained 4 bases not matched to a gene. The chain's CDR3 is CASSLSSGSYEQYF. Written as DNA, the CDR3 is TGTGCCAGCAGCTTGTCAAGCGGGAGCTACGAGCAGTACTTC.

The genes are TRBV10-3 and TRBJ2-7; D might be TRBD2 (5 bases). Trimming pared 2 bases from V and 9 bases from J, leaving 11 bases between. This CDR3 is built from 12 residues. The V gene's germline CDR1 is ENHRY and CDR2 SYGVKD. CDR3 amino acids: CAISEGPSGQYF. Written as DNA, the CDR3 is TGTGCCATCAGTGAGGGACCCAGCGGGCAGTACTTC.

V and J are TRBV2 and TRBJ1-1; possible D gene TRBD1, 6 bases. This CDR3 is 13 amino acids long. Germline CDR1 is SNHLY and CDR2 is FYNNEI. The V end was cut by 2 bases, the J end by 9 bases, with 13 bases between. This CDR3 reads CASSESGVGKAFF. In DNA, the CDR3 is TGTGCCAGCAGTGAATCAGGGGTGGGTAAAGCTTTCTTT.

The chain combines TRBV7-9 with TRBJ2-6; D call uncertain. CDR1 and CDR2 (germline): SEHNR, FQNEAQ (reference sequence). Trimming removed 4 bases at V and 0 bases at J, with 10 bases between. There are 16 residues in the CDR3. CDR3 bases: TGTGCCAGCAGCTCGACTGGTTTCTCTGGGGCCAACGTCCTGACTTTC. It yields the protein CASSSTGFSGANVLTF.

V is TRBV7-9 and J is TRBJ2-7, with 11 nucleotides matching TRBD2. The junction had 4 bases not matched to a gene; V was cut back by 4 bases and J by 2 bases. In germline, CDR1 is SEHNR, CDR2 FQNEAQ (reference sequence). The CDR3 has 15 residues. CDR3 in amino acids: CASSSGTSGTYEQYF. In nucleotides, the CDR3 is TGTGCCAGCAGCTCCGGGACTAGCGGAACCTACGAGCAGTACTTC.